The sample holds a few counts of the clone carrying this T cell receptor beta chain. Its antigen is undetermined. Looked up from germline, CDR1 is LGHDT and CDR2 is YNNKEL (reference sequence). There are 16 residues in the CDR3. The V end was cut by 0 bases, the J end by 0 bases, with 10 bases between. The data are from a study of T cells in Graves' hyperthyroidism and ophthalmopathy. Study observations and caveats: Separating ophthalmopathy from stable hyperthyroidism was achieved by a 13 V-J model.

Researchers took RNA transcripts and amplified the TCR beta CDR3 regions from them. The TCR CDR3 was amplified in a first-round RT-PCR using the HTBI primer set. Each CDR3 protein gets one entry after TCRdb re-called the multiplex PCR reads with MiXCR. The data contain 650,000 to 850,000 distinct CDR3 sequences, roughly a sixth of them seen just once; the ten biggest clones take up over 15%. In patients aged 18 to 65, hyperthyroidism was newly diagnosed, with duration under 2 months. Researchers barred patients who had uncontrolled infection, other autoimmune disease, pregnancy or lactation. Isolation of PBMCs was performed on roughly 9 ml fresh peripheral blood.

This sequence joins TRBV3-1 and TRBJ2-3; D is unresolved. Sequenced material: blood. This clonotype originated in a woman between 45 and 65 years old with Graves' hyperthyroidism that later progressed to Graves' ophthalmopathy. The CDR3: CASSQDPGPSTDTQYF. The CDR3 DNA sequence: TGTGCCAGCAGCCAAGATCCGGGCCCCAGCACAGATACGCAGTATTTT.